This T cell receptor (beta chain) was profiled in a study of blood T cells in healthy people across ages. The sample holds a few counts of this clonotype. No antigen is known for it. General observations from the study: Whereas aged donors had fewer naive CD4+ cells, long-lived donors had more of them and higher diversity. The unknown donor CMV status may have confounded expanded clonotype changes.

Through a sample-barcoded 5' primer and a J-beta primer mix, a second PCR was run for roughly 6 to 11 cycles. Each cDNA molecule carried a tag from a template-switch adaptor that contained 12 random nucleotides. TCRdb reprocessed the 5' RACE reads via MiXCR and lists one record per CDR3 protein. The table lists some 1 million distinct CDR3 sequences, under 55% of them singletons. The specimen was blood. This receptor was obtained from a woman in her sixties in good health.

The CDR3 sequence: CASSLFSLDRGRREKLFF. The CDR3 DNA reads TGTGCCAGCAGTTTATTTAGTTTGGACAGGGGGCGTCGCGAAAAACTGTTTTTT. The J gene is TRBJ1-4, the V gene TRBV27, with 11 bases aligning to TRBD1. The CDR3 has 18 residues. Losses at the gene ends were 1 base for V and 8 bases for J; bases not matched to a gene: 12. The germline CDR1 and CDR2 sequences are MNHEY and SMNVEV (reference sequence).